This is a list of T cell receptor beta chains from one sample in a study of response to subunit inactivated influenza vaccine. TCRdb redid the calling of the RT-PCR reads with MiXCR, one entry per CDR3 protein. The table has about 520,000 distinct CDR3 sequences, 11% seen once. The sample here was PBMCs from blood, taken about 6 weeks after vaccination. These receptor sequences come from a man in his forties or fifties who received an inactivated influenza vaccine. The CDR3 runs from the conserved cysteine through the conserved F or W. A D gene is named only where the DNA matches it firmly. Size is stated for part of the rows, as once, few or many counts, or as a class when the clone is expanded.

abundance: many
j_gene: TRBJ2-5
d_gene: NA
v_gene: TRBV5-6
CDR3aa: CASSLGGPSETQYF
CDR3nt: TGTGCCAGCAGCCTCGGTGGCCCGAGCGAGACCCAGTACTTC

abundance: many
j_gene: TRBJ1-4
d_gene: NA
v_gene: TRBV12-3/TRBV12-4
CDR3aa: CASSLRHTNEKLFF
CDR3nt: TGTGCCAGCAGTTTAAGGCACACTAATGAAAAACTGTTTTTT

abundance: few
j_gene: TRBJ2-7
d_gene: TRBD2
v_gene: TRBV5-1
CDR3aa: CASSPRASGSEQYF
CDR3nt: TGCGCCAGCAGCCCAAGGGCTAGCGGGAGCGAGCAGTACTTC

abundance: few
j_gene: TRBJ2-7
d_gene: NA
v_gene: TRBV20-1
CDR3aa: CSAVSRTYEQYF
CDR3nt: TGCAGTGCCGTCAGCAGAACCTACGAGCAGTACTTC

abundance: NA
j_gene: TRBJ2-3
d_gene: NA
v_gene: TRBV4-2
CDR3aa: CASSQDRGGTTSRDTQYF
CDR3nt: TGTGCCAGCAGCCAAGACAGGGGGGGGACGACGAGTCGAGATACGCAGTATTTT

abundance: many
j_gene: TRBJ1-2
d_gene: NA
v_gene: TRBV29-1
CDR3aa: CSVDRDLPNYGYTF
CDR3nt: TGCAGCGTTGATAGGGATCTTCCTAACTATGGCTACACCTTC

abundance: few
j_gene: TRBJ2-2
d_gene: TRBD1
v_gene: TRBV4-2
CDR3aa: CASSQGEGAIYTGELFF
CDR3nt: TGTGCCAGCAGCCAAGGCGAGGGGGCGATTTACACCGGGGAGCTGTTTTTT

abundance: few
j_gene: TRBJ2-5
d_gene: TRBD2
v_gene: TRBV5-1
CDR3aa: CASSTGTSLSQETQYF
CDR3nt: TGCGCCAGCAGCACCGGGACTAGCCTATCCCAAGAGACCCAGTACTTC

abundance: many
j_gene: TRBJ2-5
d_gene: NA
v_gene: TRBV5-1
CDR3aa: CASSLDGQGGETQYF
CDR3nt: TGCGCCAGCAGCTTGGATGGCCAGGGAGGAGAGACCCAGTACTTC

abundance: few
j_gene: TRBJ2-1
d_gene: TRBD2
v_gene: TRBV5-1
CDR3aa: CASSWRTSGTDEQFF
CDR3nt: TGCGCCAGCAGCTGGAGGACTAGCGGGACGGATGAGCAGTTCTTC

abundance: few
j_gene: TRBJ2-1
d_gene: TRBD2
v_gene: TRBV12-3/TRBV12-4
CDR3aa: CASSTSGGLSYNEQFF
CDR3nt: TGTGCCAGCAGTACTAGCGGGGGCCTCTCGTACAATGAGCAGTTCTTC

abundance: many
j_gene: TRBJ2-7
d_gene: NA
v_gene: TRBV29-1
CDR3aa: CSVEDGGYEQYF
CDR3nt: TGCAGCGTTGAAGATGGGGGCTACGAGCAGTACTTC

abundance: few
j_gene: TRBJ1-3
d_gene: NA
v_gene: TRBV7-2
CDR3aa: CASSLVEGSSGNTIYF
CDR3nt: TGTGCCAGCAGCTTAGTGGAGGGGAGCTCTGGAAACACCATATATTTT

abundance: NA
j_gene: TRBJ2-1
d_gene: NA
v_gene: TRBV5-1
CDR3aa: CASSFMRPDNEQFF
CDR3nt: TGCGCCAGCAGCTTTATGAGACCCGACAATGAGCAGTTCTTC

abundance: many
j_gene: TRBJ2-3
d_gene: NA
v_gene: TRBV29-1
CDR3aa: CSVEAAPDTQYF
CDR3nt: TGCAGCGTTGAAGCCGCACCAGATACGCAGTATTTT

abundance: NA
j_gene: TRBJ1-4
d_gene: NA
v_gene: TRBV9
CDR3aa: CASSVEGRNEKLFF
CDR3nt: TGTGCCAGCAGCGTAGAGGGTCGTAATGAAAAACTGTTTTTT

abundance: few
j_gene: TRBJ2-1
d_gene: TRBD1
v_gene: TRBV11-2
CDR3aa: CASSPLLRRGRDEQFF
CDR3nt: TGTGCCAGCAGCCCTCTATTAAGAAGGGGGCGGGATGAGCAGTTCTTC

abundance: few
j_gene: TRBJ2-2
d_gene: TRBD2
v_gene: TRBV2
CDR3aa: CATTGTSGTGELFF
CDR3nt: TGTGCCACCACCGGGACTAGCGGCACCGGGGAGCTGTTTTTT

abundance: many
j_gene: TRBJ2-3
d_gene: NA
v_gene: TRBV20-1
CDR3aa: CSARQSTDTQYF
CDR3nt: TGCAGTGCTAGACAGAGCACAGATACGCAGTATTTT

abundance: NA
j_gene: TRBJ2-7
d_gene: NA
v_gene: TRBV10-3
CDR3aa: CAIRSHYEQYF
CDR3nt: TGTGCCATCAGAAGCCACTACGAGCAGTACTTC

abundance: many
j_gene: TRBJ2-5
d_gene: NA
v_gene: TRBV29-1
CDR3aa: CSVHHGTETQYF
CDR3nt: TGCAGCGTTCATCACGGGACGGAGACCCAGTACTTC

abundance: few
j_gene: TRBJ1-5
d_gene: NA
v_gene: TRBV4-1
CDR3aa: CASGWGLRNQPQHF
CDR3nt: TGCGCCAGCGGGTGGGGGCTTCGCAATCAGCCCCAGCATTTT

abundance: few
j_gene: TRBJ2-5
d_gene: NA
v_gene: TRBV30
CDR3aa: CAWSVRTGTQETQYF
CDR3nt: TGTGCCTGGAGTGTACGAACAGGGACCCAAGAGACCCAGTACTTC

abundance: many
j_gene: TRBJ1-1
d_gene: NA
v_gene: TRBV5-1
CDR3aa: CASSLNTGNTEAFF
CDR3nt: TGCGCCAGCAGCTTGAACACAGGGAACACTGAAGCTTTCTTT

abundance: few
j_gene: TRBJ2-3
d_gene: TRBD1
v_gene: TRBV7-2
CDR3aa: CASSFTGGGDTQYF
CDR3nt: TGTGCCAGCAGCTTCACAGGGGGCGGGGATACGCAGTATTTT

abundance: many
j_gene: TRBJ1-4
d_gene: NA
v_gene: TRBV20-1
CDR3aa: CSARDVGGIHEKLFF
CDR3nt: TGCAGTGCTAGAGATGTTGGCGGGATACATGAAAAACTGTTTTTT

abundance: few
j_gene: TRBJ2-7
d_gene: TRBD1
v_gene: TRBV25-1
CDR3aa: CASSAGQGLAYEQYF
CDR3nt: TGTGCCAGCAGCGCAGGACAGGGGCTGGCCTACGAGCAGTACTTC

abundance: NA
j_gene: TRBJ2-5
d_gene: TRBD1
v_gene: TRBV6-5
CDR3aa: CASSFGQGAAETQYF
CDR3nt: TGTGCCAGCAGTTTTGGACAGGGGGCAGCGGAGACCCAGTACTTC

abundance: few
j_gene: TRBJ2-5
d_gene: TRBD2
v_gene: TRBV5-1
CDR3aa: CASSLEPSGGQETQYF
CDR3nt: TGCGCCAGCAGCTTGGAACCTAGCGGGGGCCAAGAGACCCAGTACTTC

abundance: NA
j_gene: TRBJ2-1
d_gene: TRBD2
v_gene: TRBV4-1
CDR3aa: CASSQEEDRGGAYNEQFF
CDR3nt: TGCGCCAGCAGCCAAGAGGAGGACCGCGGGGGAGCCTACAATGAGCAGTTCTTC

abundance: NA
j_gene: TRBJ2-1
d_gene: NA
v_gene: TRBV15
CDR3aa: CATSRDWAEQFF
CDR3nt: TGTGCCACCAGCAGAGATTGGGCGGAGCAGTTCTTC

abundance: many
j_gene: TRBJ1-1
d_gene: TRBD1
v_gene: TRBV20-1
CDR3aa: CSAGETGGLGTEAFF
CDR3nt: TGCAGTGCTGGAGAGACAGGGGGCTTGGGCACTGAAGCTTTCTTT

abundance: many
j_gene: TRBJ2-1
d_gene: NA
v_gene: TRBV5-6
CDR3aa: CASSFLAVEQFF
CDR3nt: TGTGCCAGCAGCTTTCTAGCTGTTGAGCAGTTCTTC

abundance: NA
j_gene: TRBJ2-5
d_gene: NA
v_gene: TRBV29-1
CDR3aa: CSVTGPPQETQYF
CDR3nt: TGCAGCGTTACAGGGCCTCCCCAAGAGACCCAGTACTTC

abundance: few
j_gene: TRBJ2-3
d_gene: TRBD1
v_gene: TRBV6-5
CDR3aa: CASSYRDRGTDTQYF
CDR3nt: TGTGCCAGCAGTTACCGGGACAGGGGGACAGATACGCAGTATTTT

abundance: NA
j_gene: TRBJ2-7
d_gene: NA
v_gene: TRBV10-3
CDR3aa: CAISESTRYEQYF
CDR3nt: TGTGCCATCAGTGAGTCGACTCGCTACGAGCAGTACTTC

abundance: NA
j_gene: TRBJ2-4
d_gene: NA
v_gene: TRBV7-2
CDR3aa: CASSLPGAKNIQYF
CDR3nt: TGTGCCAGCAGCCTACCAGGAGCCAAAAACATTCAGTACTTC

abundance: NA
j_gene: TRBJ2-7
d_gene: TRBD2
v_gene: TRBV6-1
CDR3aa: CASRVAGGTYEQYF
CDR3nt: TGTGCCAGCAGAGTAGCGGGAGGCACCTACGAGCAGTACTTC

abundance: many
j_gene: TRBJ2-1
d_gene: TRBD2
v_gene: TRBV10-3
CDR3aa: CAISETSGYRTNEQFF
CDR3nt: TGTGCCATCAGTGAGACTAGCGGATACCGAACCAATGAGCAGTTCTTC